Described below is a single TCR beta chain sequence and its context. Sample time point: patch test 3, about 24 weeks after DPC sensitization. Regarding treatment: therapeutic diphenylcyclopropenone sensitization with weekly scalp DPC. TCRdb re-called the RACE reads with MiXCR, one entry per CDR3 protein. The table lists 80,000 to 100,000 distinct CDR3 sequences, 10% to 14% of them singletons. These data are taken from a study of human T cells and chemical hapten exposure. This CDR3 has 15 residues. Germline CDR1 is MNHEY and CDR2 is SVGAGI. V shed 6 bases and J shed 4 bases, with 16 bases lying between them.

This receptor was identified in a woman between 45 and 65 years old with alopecia areata. Some clones in this sample may be carry-over from other donors' samples. V is TRBV6-5 and J is TRBJ1-5; tentative D call: TRBD1 (5 bases). This specimen was whole blood, taken in connection with sensitization to the hapten diphenylcyclopropenone (DPC). The CDR3 DNA reads as TGTGCCAGCAGACCCCAAGGCGGGGGTAATCAGCCCCAGCATTTT. This encodes CASRPQGGGNQPQHF.